This passage covers 30 T cell receptor beta chains from one sample sequenced in a study of regulatory and conventional T cells in RAG deficiency. The repertoire was sequenced with immunoSEQ multiplex PCR; TCRdb's copy has only in-frame clones and lacks some. The sample consists of approximately 30,000 clones, 90% to 97% of them appearing once. Blood CD4+ CD25-low CD127-high conventional T cells supplied the genomic DNA template. These data are also associated with another study on regulatory T cells. That source notes: The PCR used 52 TRBV and 13 TRBJ primers.

Sequenced material: CD25- CD4+ T cells sorted from blood. All receptors derive from a human donor in good health.

The table lists this clone with a count of one. The V and J genes are TRBV5-1 and TRBJ2-2; unclear D gene. The ends were cut back, 3 bases at V and 6 bases at J, with 12 bases in the middle. This CDR3 is 14 amino acids long. The germline V gene has CDR1 SGHRS and CDR2 YFSETQ. The CDR3 bases are TGCGCCAGCAGCTCCGCACTGCAATCCGGGGAGCTGTTTTTT. This encodes CASSSALQSGELFF.

The genes are TRBV30 and TRBJ2-1; TRBD2 matches at 8 bases. Germline loops: CDR1 GTSNPN, CDR2 SVGIG (reference sequence). This CDR3 has 16 residues. J was trimmed by 7 bases and V by 0 bases; bases with no gene match: 11. The CDR3 DNA reads as TGTGCCTGGAGTGTACATACGGGAGGGCCGGGGAATGAGCAGTTCTTC. The encoded protein is CAWSVHTGGPGNEQFF.

The chain links TRBV5-6 to TRBJ1-1; 8 nucleotides align to TRBD1. The CDR3 loop spans 17 amino acids. Trimming at V came to 3 bases and at J to 0 bases, leaving 10 bases not matched to a gene. In germline, CDR1 is SGHDT, CDR2 YYEEEE. The DNA for the CDR3 is TGTGCCAGCAGCTCCTTCGACAGGGGAAATTTGAACACTGAAGCTTTCTTT. Translation gives CASSSFDRGNLNTEAFF.

On this clone: Sequence at one end of the junction differs from germline and may be a read error. In the same sample, other DNA sequences code for this CDR3. V usage is TRBV18 and J usage is TRBJ2-7; the match to TRBD1 covers 7 bases. Germline CDR1 reads KGHSH; CDR2 reads LQKENI. The CDR3 is 15 amino acids. CDR3 residues: CASSPYRTGSYEQYF. DNA of the CDR3: TGTGCCAGCTCACCTTACCGGACAGGCTCCTACGAGCAGTATTTC.

The chain is built from TRBV15 and TRBJ1-1, with TRBD1 matching 7 bases. V lost 4 bases, J lost 5 bases, and 10 bases stayed unmatched. The germline gives CDR1 LNHNV, CDR2 YYDKDF (reference sequence). The CDR3 is 15 residues long. The CDR3 DNA follows: TGTGCCACCAGCAAGGGGGACAGCCGGGGGACTGAAGCTTTCTTT. Translated, it gives CATSKGDSRGTEAFF.

This clone was counted once. The rearrangement links TRBV19 to TRBJ2-7; 7 bases map to TRBD1. Germline CDR1 is LNHDA and CDR2 is SQIVND (reference sequence). The CDR3 has 16 residues. Trimming cost V 4 bases and J 0 bases; bases outside gene matches: 9. The DNA for the CDR3 is TGTGCCAGTAGTACCTGGGGACAGAGTTACTCCTACGAGCAGTACTTC. This encodes CASSTWGQSYSYEQYF.

This chain joins TRBV6-1 and TRBJ1-1, with D maybe TRBD1 (5 bases). Germline loops: CDR1 MNHNS, CDR2 SASEGT. The germline V and J ends were trimmed by 3 bases and 0 bases, with 14 bases remaining between them. There are 16 residues in the CDR3. The CDR3, as DNA: TGTGCCAGCAGTGACGACCAGGGTAAGCTGAACACTGAAGCTTTCTTT. Its protein is CASSDDQGKLNTEAFF.

This chain connects TRBV18 to TRBJ2-5; D call uncertain. Trimming took 4 bases from V and 0 from J, leaving 12 bases between them. The CDR3 contains 15 residues. Germline V gene data show CDR1 as KGHSH and CDR2 as LQKENI. This chain's CDR3 is CASSRFQADQETQYF. Here the CDR3 DNA reads TGTGCCAGCTCACGTTTTCAGGCAGACCAAGAGACCCAGTACTTC.

J is TRBJ2-2 and V is TRBV5-6; D call uncertain. CDR3 length: 16 residues. V lost 4 bases, J lost 0 bases, and 13 bases lay in between. From germline, CDR1 is SGHDT and CDR2 YYEEEE. The CDR3 loop reads CASSVLTPSNTGELFF. CDR3 sequence (DNA): TGTGCCAGCAGCGTACTGACACCTTCGAACACCGGGGAGCTGTTTTTT. Full variable domain (missing parts from reference TRBV5-6 and TRBJ2-2): DAGVTQSPTHLIKTRGQQVTLRCSPKSGHDTVSWYQQALGQGPQFIFQYYEEEERQRGNFPDRFSGHQFPNYSSELNVNALLLGDSALYLCASSVLTPSNTGELFFGEGSRLTVL.

The gene calls are TRBV4-3 and TRBJ1-4; maybe TRBD1 (5 bases). Germline values: CDR1 LGHNA, CDR2 YSLEER. Trimming took 0 bases from V and 5 from J, leaving 13 bases between them. This CDR3 spans 16 amino acids. The CDR3 here is CASSQDQGSRNEKLFF. The CDR3 DNA reads as TGCGCCAGCAGCCAAGATCAGGGCAGCAGAAATGAAAAACTGTTTTTT.

This chain connects TRBV19 to TRBJ1-2; TRBD1 matches 12 bases. J lost 4 bases, V lost 3 bases, and 3 bases had no gene match. This CDR3 is built from 15 residues. The germline CDR1 and CDR2 sequences are LNHDA and SQIVND (reference sequence). The CDR3 DNA sequence: TGTGCCAGTAGTATTCCGGGACAGGGGGCCTATGGCTACACCTTC. Its translation: CASSIPGQGAYGYTF.

Written as DNA, the CDR3 is TGTGCCAGCAGTGAAACGGGGAGGAATCAGCCCCAGCATTTT. This gives the protein CASSETGRNQPQHF. The V and J genes are TRBV6-1 and TRBJ1-5; D is ambiguous. V was shortened by 2 bases and J by 4 bases, with 9 bases between the two germline ends. The CDR3 has 14 amino acids. In germline, CDR1 is MNHNS, CDR2 SASEGT.

On this clone itself: The sample contains more than one DNA sequence encoding this CDR3. The chain combines TRBV4-2 with TRBJ2-1, with 8 bases aligning to TRBD2. Germline assignment: CDR1 LGHNA and CDR2 YNFKEQ. The CDR3 loop spans 15 amino acids. The V gene end was trimmed by 4 bases and the J gene end by 5 bases; junction bases not matched to a gene: 7. CDR3 residues: CASSRAGLGDNEQFF. The CDR3 DNA reads as TGTGCCAGCAGCCGAGCGGGACTAGGGGACAATGAGCAGTTCTTC.

The CDR3 DNA reads TGCGCCAGCAGCCAAGCGCATACAGCGGGAGGGGGGACCCAGTACTTC. The encoded protein is CASSQAHTAGGGTQYF. The rearrangement links TRBV4-3 to TRBJ2-5, with 10 bases that match TRBD2. After removal of 1 base from V and 7 bases from J, the junction contained 9 bases not matched to a gene. The germline V gene encodes CDR1 LGHNA and CDR2 YSLEER. This CDR3 is 16 amino acids long.

V is TRBV6-6 and J is TRBJ1-1, with 7 bases matching TRBD1. The CDR3 is 14 amino acids. Trimming removed 6 bases from V and 5 bases from J; junction bases left unmatched: 9. From germline, CDR1 is MNHNY and CDR2 SVGAGI (reference sequence). CDR3 amino acids: CASSETDRATEAFF. In DNA, the CDR3 is TGTGCCAGCAGCGAAACCGACAGGGCGACTGAAGCTTTCTTT.

The chain recombines TRBV7-9 with TRBJ1-2, with TRBD1 matching over 7 bases. With 5 bases clipped from V and 8 bases from J, the junction kept 8 bases outside the gene matches. Germline CDR1 is SEHNR and CDR2 is FQNEAQ (reference sequence). The CDR3 length is 13 residues. The CDR3 bases are TGTGCCAGCAGCGGAACAGGGGTAGGGGGCTACACCTTC. Residues: CASSGTGVGGYTF.

The chain couples TRBV19 to TRBJ1-1, with D perhaps matching TRBD1 (5 bases). The CDR3 length is 16 residues. Germline V CDR1 and CDR2: LNHDA, SQIVND (reference sequence). Trimming shortened V by 3 bases and J by 4 bases, and 18 bases separated the two germline ends. For the CDR3, the DNA is TGTGCCAGTAGTATGAGGGGTGGGGGGTACGGCACTGAAGCTTTCTTT. Residues: CASSMRGGGYGTEAFF. The variable domain in full, completed from reference TRBV19 and TRBJ1-1, reads DGGITQSPKYLFRKEGQNVTLSCEQNLNHDAMYWYRQDPGQGLRLIYYSQIVNDFQKGDIAEGYSVSREKKESFPLTVTSAQKNPTAFYLCASSMRGGGYGTEAFFGQGTRLTVV.

A single count supports this clone. V usage is TRBV6-5 and J usage is TRBJ2-1; D remains unclear. This CDR3 contains 13 residues. Germline V gene data show CDR1 as MNHEY and CDR2 as SVGAGI. Between the trimmed V and J ends, which lost 6 bases and 10 bases, there was a span of 16 bases. The CDR3 region has the DNA TGTGCCAGCAGATCCCCTTCGGTTGTAGAGCAGTTCTTC. It translates to CASRSPSVVEQFF.

The chain couples TRBV29-1 to TRBJ1-2, with 7 bases aligning to TRBD1. The V segment lost 3 bases and the J segment 11 bases; nucleotides outside the gene matches: 12. Per the germline V gene, CDR1 is SQVTM and CDR2 is ANQGSEA. The CDR3 is 13 residues long. The CDR3 DNA sequence: TGCAGCGTTGAGAACACTGACAGGGTGGGATACACCTTC. It codes for CSVENTDRVGYTF.

V usage is TRBV19 and J usage is TRBJ1-4; 7 bases are a match to TRBD1. The V segment lost 6 bases and the J segment 4 bases; nucleotides outside the gene matches: 8. The CDR3 runs to 15 residues. In germline, CDR1 is LNHDA, CDR2 SQIVND (reference sequence). CDR3 sequence (DNA): TGTGCCAGTAGAGACAGGGACCCCGGTAATGAAAAACTGTTTTTT. Residues: CASRDRDPGNEKLFF.

The sample holds one count of this clone. The rearrangement links TRBV11-2 to TRBJ2-7, with D perhaps matching TRBD2 (6 bases). V dropped 5 bases and J dropped 3 bases, with 14 bases sitting between them. Looked up from germline, CDR1 is SGHAT and CDR2 is FQNNGV. The CDR3 covers 14 residues. CDR3 in amino acids: CASSPGRGLYEQYF. CDR3 sequence (DNA): TGTGCCAGCAGCCCAGGCCGGGGACTCTACGAGCAGTACTTC.

This clone has only a few counts. The J gene is TRBJ2-1, the V gene TRBV27; TRBD2 matches 9 bases. V was clipped by 7 bases and J by 5 bases; unmatched bases: 9. The CDR3 is made up of 15 amino acids. CDR1 and CDR2 (germline): MNHEY, SMNVEV (reference sequence). The CDR3 region is CASNRSGRGNNEQFF. The CDR3 nucleotides are TGTGCCAGCAACCGTAGCGGGAGAGGGAACAATGAGCAGTTCTTC.

This chain connects TRBV27 to TRBJ2-5; 8 nucleotides line up with TRBD2. The last part of the DNA fits TRBJ2-7 better; the J call may be wrong. The CDR3 loop spans 17 amino acids. Germline V gene lookup returns CDR1 MNHEY and CDR2 SMNVEV (reference sequence). CDR3 sequence: CASSSDRPPGLAYEQYF. As DNA, the CDR3 is TGTGCCAGCAGTTCCGACCGCCCTCCGGGACTAGCCTACGAGCAGTACTTC.

V is TRBV5-1 and J is TRBJ2-7, with D maybe TRBD2 (5 bases). The CDR3 is 18 residues long. V was pared by 0 bases and J by 0 bases, with 19 bases between. Germline V gene data show CDR1 as SGHRS and CDR2 as YFSETQ. Here the CDR3 reads CASSLARLTSLHSYEQYF. For the CDR3, the DNA is TGCGCCAGCAGCTTGGCCCGACTTACTAGTCTCCACTCCTACGAGCAGTACTTC.

This clone was recorded once. This sequence joins TRBV11-1 and TRBJ2-5; D is possibly TRBD2 (6 bases). Between the trimmed V and J ends, which lost 1 base and 0 bases, there was a span of 9 bases. Germline loops: CDR1 SGHAT, CDR2 FQDESV (reference sequence). The CDR3 is made up of 15 amino acids. CDR3 in DNA: TGTGCCAGCAGCTTAGATCGGGACTACCAAGAGACCCAGTACTTC. Amino acid sequence: CASSLDRDYQETQYF.

The V call is TRBV5-3, the J call TRBJ2-5; tentative D call: TRBD1 (6 bases). TRBV5-3 is an open reading frame whose function is uncertain. The CDR3 extends over 13 amino acids. In DNA, the CDR3 is TGTACAACAGGGTCAGACCACCAAGAGACCCAGTACTTC. It translates to CTTGSDHQETQYF.

V is TRBV6-6 and J is TRBJ1-6; 9 bases agree with TRBD1. V was clipped by 6 bases and J by 7 bases; unmatched bases: 7. Germline values: CDR1 MNHNY, CDR2 SVGAGI (reference sequence). The CDR3 sequence is 15 residues long. CDR3 nucleotide sequence: TGTGCCAGCAGCCCCCGGGACAGGGCAAATTCACCCCTCCACTTT. As protein: CASSPRDRANSPLHF.

The genes are TRBV7-2 and TRBJ1-4; D not resolved. V was pared by 3 bases and J by 8 bases, with 16 bases between. The germline V gene has CDR1 SGHTA and CDR2 FQGNSA. The CDR3 spans 15 residues. CDR3 in amino acids: CASSFLGSSPEKLFF. The DNA for the CDR3 is TGTGCCAGCAGCTTCCTAGGCAGTTCCCCCGAAAAACTGTTTTTT.

V and J are TRBV4-2 and TRBJ2-2, with TRBD1 as a possible D gene (5 bases). Germline V gives CDR1 LGHNA, CDR2 YNFKEQ. V was pared by 0 bases and J by 6 bases, with 11 bases between. The CDR3 spans 15 residues. The CDR3 DNA sequence: TGTGCCAGCAGCCAAGACTTCCTGGGGCCCGGGGAGCTGTTTTTT. This codes for CASSQDFLGPGELFF.

This clone was picked up one time. The V and J genes are TRBV5-1 and TRBJ1-1; 7 nucleotides align to TRBD1. Germline-derived CDR1 and CDR2 are SGHRS and YFSETQ. The CDR3 totals 16 residues. The V gene end was trimmed by 1 base and the J gene end by 1 base; junction bases not matched to a gene: 7. CDR3 loop: CASSLRAGGKNTEAFF. The CDR3 DNA sequence: TGCGCCAGCAGCTTGAGGGCAGGGGGTAAGAACACTGAAGCTTTCTTT.